This T cell receptor beta chain comes out of a study of identical twins. Template switching added a universal primer site, and cDNA bore unique molecular identifiers. TCRdb called the 5' RACE reads again in MiXCR, with one record for every CDR3 protein. The table shows under 900,000 distinct CDR3 sequences, with about 12% occurring only once. Whole-study results and caveats: Alpha sequences that were out-of-frame and twin-shared showed an excess of low generation probability. Cross-sectional statistical analysis was relied on for the conclusions, without the same donors being followed.

A few counts support this clonotype. The antigen is undetermined. This CDR3 contains 17 residues. Germline V gives CDR1 SQVTM, CDR2 ANQGSEA. The ends lost 6 bases at V and 0 bases at J; junction bases unmatched: 10. These records were also assigned to another study, of yellow fever vaccine responses in identical twins. That paper adds: A vaccine T cell response that seemed partly convergent and partly personalized was reported in twins.

The receptor's source is a woman between 18 and 29 years old in good health. The sequencing input was PBMCs. The rearrangement links TRBV29-1 to TRBJ2-3; 12 bases align to TRBD2. The CDR3 sequence: CSVPILAGGISTDTQYF. CDR3 DNA: TGCAGCGTACCAATTCTAGCGGGAGGGATTAGCACAGATACGCAGTATTTT.